These 11 T cell receptor beta chains were all obtained from the same sample, sequenced in a study of long-term antiretroviral therapy in people with HIV. Researchers ran immunoSEQ v3.0 at survey level. Assay used: immunoSEQ multiplex PCR; TCRdb lists only in-frame clones, some missing. Of tens of thousands of clones in the sample, approximately 80% are singletons; the top ten hold approximately 6.5%. This material consisted of unsorted PBMCs, taken 0.6 years after starting antiretroviral therapy. The receptors shown here come from a man aged 18 to 30 with HIV.

This chain links TRBV18 with TRBJ1-5; perhaps TRBD1 as D (5 bases). The CDR3 has 14 residues. V was clipped by 3 bases and J by 4 bases, with 10 bases between them. Per germline, CDR1 KGHSH and CDR2 LQKENI. CDR3 coding DNA: TGTGCCAGCTCACCTGGGGCAGCTAATCAGCCCCAGCATTTT. As protein: CASSPGAANQPQHF.

The chain couples TRBV21-1 to TRBJ1-1. TRBV21-1 is assigned pseudogene status. This CDR3 region has 16 residues. The CDR3 spells CASSKDYCRWSTEAFF. The CDR3 DNA is TGTGCCAGCAGCAAAGACTACTGCCGATGGAGCACTGAAGCTTTCTTT.

This clone was seen a single time. The chain recombines TRBV18 with TRBJ1-4, with 11 bases lining up with TRBD1. J lost 8 bases, V lost 6 bases, and 8 bases had no gene match. The CDR3 has 15 residues. CDR1 is KGHSH, CDR2 LQKENI, per germline. CDR3 bases: TGTGCCAGCTCGACCGGGACAGGGGGGGGAGAAAAACTGTTTTTT. This translates into CASSTGTGGGEKLFF.

This chain connects TRBV7-2 to TRBJ2-4; 9 bases align to TRBD1. V was clipped by 1 base and J by 0 bases; unmatched bases: 7. CDR3 length: 18 amino acids. Germline assignment: CDR1 SGHTA and CDR2 FQGNSA. CDR3 in DNA: TGTGCCAGCAGCTTAGACAGGGGGCCTAGTCTAGCCAAAAACATTCAGTACTTC. Its protein product is CASSLDRGPSLAKNIQYF.

The chain combines TRBV28 with TRBJ2-7, with 10 bases fitting TRBD2. The length of the CDR3 is 15 residues. Germline CDR1 MDHEN, CDR2 SYDVKM. V shed 6 bases and J 1 base; nucleotides not matched to a gene: 6. CDR3 coding DNA: TGTGCCAGCAGCCCCGGGACTAGCGTTTCCTACGAGCAGTACTTC. This encodes CASSPGTSVSYEQYF.

This clone was recorded once. The J gene is TRBJ2-4, the V gene TRBV27, with D possibly matching TRBD2 (5 bases). The CDR3 has 19 residues. The V and J ends lost 5 bases and 2 bases respectively, with 25 bases between them. Germline V gene data show CDR1 as MNHEY and CDR2 as SMNVEV (reference sequence). As DNA, the CDR3 is TGTGCCAGCAGTCCGCTAGTGCAGGACCCGGGGTTTTCCAAAAACATTCAGTACTTC. Its translation is CASSPLVQDPGFSKNIQYF.

This rearrangement joins TRBV18 to TRBJ2-7; 12 bases are shared with TRBD2. This CDR3 comprises 15 residues. CDR1 and CDR2 (germline): KGHSH, LQKENI. The V and J ends lost 3 bases and 5 bases, in that order; junction bases with no gene match: 5. CDR3 bases: TGTGCCAGCTCACCGCTAGCGGGAGGGACAAACGAGCAGTACTTC. The encoded protein is CASSPLAGGTNEQYF.

The chain employs TRBV7-2 and TRBJ1-2, with no clear D. Per germline, CDR1 SGHTA and CDR2 FQGNSA. Trimming took 0 bases from V and 0 from J, leaving 11 bases between them. The CDR3 is 16 residues long. DNA for the CDR3: TGTGCCAGCAGCTTAGCGCACGGGTCTGCTAACTATGGCTACACCTTC. Translation gives CASSLAHGSANYGYTF.

The chain recombines TRBV5-1 with TRBJ2-7, with D maybe TRBD1 (6 bases). Trimming pared 7 bases from V and 3 bases from J, leaving 11 bases between. Per germline, CDR1 SGHRS and CDR2 YFSETQ. The CDR3 consists of 12 residues. CDR3 amino acids: CASGMTGYEQYF. Written as DNA, the CDR3 is TGCGCCAGCGGAATGACAGGCTACGAGCAGTACTTC.

This chain joins TRBV30 and TRBJ1-1, with 7 bases identical to TRBD1. Germline assignment: CDR1 GTSNPN and CDR2 SVGIG (reference sequence). The CDR3 totals 14 residues. The V gene end was trimmed by 3 bases and the J gene end by 2 bases; junction bases not matched to a gene: 6. The CDR3 coding sequence is TGTGCCTGGAGGGCCGGGACAGTCAACACTGAAGCTTTCTTT. This codes for CAWRAGTVNTEAFF.

The V call is TRBV6-6, the J call TRBJ2-7, with 14 bases fitting TRBD2. This CDR3 comprises 15 residues. Looked up from germline, CDR1 is MNHNY and CDR2 is SVGAGI (reference sequence). J lost 4 bases, V lost 6 bases, and 5 bases had no gene match. CDR3 DNA sequence: TGTGCCAGCAGCAAGGGACTAGCGGGAGAGTACGAGCAGTACTTC. It translates to CASSKGLAGEYEQYF.